Below, 25 T cell receptor beta chains from the same sample are listed, as sequenced in a study of blood T cell repertoires in COVID-19. TCRdb's copy holds only in-frame clones and misses some; the assay was immunoSEQ multiplex PCR. This sample yields roughly 200,000 clones, of which 85% are seen a single time; around 19% belongs to the top ten. The sample consisted of PBMCs or T cells enriched from blood (not recorded which). These receptors originate from a man aged 35-49 years who had recovered from COVID-19.

This clone was detected once. This chain joins TRBV6-4 and TRBJ1-5; 10 bases align to TRBD1. The CDR3 runs to 17 residues. V dropped 2 bases and J dropped 0; count of bases not matched to a gene: 4. Per the germline V gene, CDR1 is MRHNA and CDR2 is SNTAGT. Here the CDR3 reads CASSDLRQGASNQPQHF. The CDR3 DNA reads TGTGCCAGCAGTGACCTCCGACAGGGGGCTAGCAATCAGCCCCAGCATTTT.

This clone was seen more than once but under ten times. CDR3 protein: CASSEAGAGELFF. CDR3 sequence (DNA): TGTGCCAGCAGTGAAGCGGGAGCCGGGGAGCTGTTTTTT. The gene calls are TRBV6-1 and TRBJ2-2, with a tentative D call TRBD2 (5 bases). The CDR3 totals 13 residues. Trimming cost V 0 bases and J 6 bases, with 5 bases left between them. Per the germline V gene, CDR1 is MNHNS and CDR2 is SASEGT.

This clone came up a few times. This chain joins TRBV19 and TRBJ2-2, with a tentative D call TRBD1 (5 bases). Germline CDR1 LNHDA, CDR2 SQIVND (reference sequence). The length of the CDR3 is 15 residues. Deletions cut 1 base from V and 7 bases from J, with 13 bases between. The CDR3 spells CASSIGFRVIGELFF. The CDR3 DNA follows: TGTGCCAGTAGTATAGGTTTCAGGGTTATCGGGGAGCTGTTTTTT.

V gene TRBV27 combines with J gene TRBJ2-7; D call uncertain. The germline V gene encodes CDR1 MNHEY and CDR2 SMNVEV (reference sequence). V dropped 7 bases and J dropped 4 bases, with 14 bases sitting between them. This CDR3 region has 13 residues. CDR3 amino acids: CASIIRRIYEQYF. DNA of the CDR3: TGTGCCAGCATAATTAGGCGGATATACGAGCAGTACTTC.

The rearrangement links TRBV5-6 to TRBJ1-1; D is uncertain. This CDR3 has 15 amino acids. The V gene lost 0 bases and the J gene lost 1 base, with 10 bases spanning the gap. From germline, CDR1 is SGHDT and CDR2 YYEEEE. The CDR3, as DNA: TGTGCCAGCAGCTTGGGAGCGACTACGAACACTGAAGCTTTCTTT. It is translated as CASSLGATTNTEAFF. The variable domain in full, with the rest retrieved from reference TRBV5-6 and TRBJ1-1, is DAGVTQSPTHLIKTRGQQVTLRCSPKSGHDTVSWYQQALGQGPQFIFQYYEEEERQRGNFPDRFSGHQFPNYSSELNVNALLLGDSALYLCASSLGATTNTEAFFGQGTRLTVV.

The J gene is TRBJ1-5, the V gene TRBV3-1 (or the pseudogene TRBV3-2); D perhaps matches TRBD1 (5 bases). The germline V and J ends were trimmed by 4 bases and 9 bases, with 16 bases remaining between them. Germline loops: CDR1 LGHDT, CDR2 YNNKEL (reference sequence). The CDR3 loop spans 14 amino acids. The CDR3 nucleotides are TGTGCCAGCAGCCTGAACCAGGGAGGTCTGCCCCAGCATTTT. Protein sequence: CASSLNQGGLPQHF.

The genes are TRBV15 and TRBJ1-4; possible D gene TRBD1, 5 bases. Germline V gene sequence: CDR1 LNHNV, CDR2 YYDKDF (reference sequence). The CDR3 is 15 amino acids. Trimming removed 0 bases from V and 4 bases from J, with 9 bases in between. The CDR3 protein is CATSRDRALNEKLFF. The DNA for the CDR3 is TGTGCCACCAGCAGAGACAGGGCCCTTAATGAAAAACTGTTTTTT.

This clone was detected only once. This chain links TRBV30 with TRBJ2-7; D possibly corresponds to TRBD1 (5 bases). The CDR3 sequence is 13 residues long. Germline V gives CDR1 GTSNPN, CDR2 SVGIG (reference sequence). V was cut by 1 base and J by 4 bases, with 11 bases left in between. The CDR3 DNA reads as TGTGCCTGGAGTGCAAACAGGCGGTACGAGCAGTACTTC. It encodes CAWSANRRYEQYF.

The chain carries TRBV5-5 and TRBJ1-6; 7 bases match TRBD1. The CDR3 extends over 15 amino acids. Germline V gene sequence: CDR1 SGHKS, CDR2 YYEKEE (reference sequence). The V gene end was trimmed by 4 bases and the J gene end by 10 bases; junction bases not matched to a gene: 11. The CDR3 spells CASSTGSQQGSPLHF. DNA for the CDR3: TGTGCCAGCAGCACAGGAAGCCAACAGGGGTCACCCCTCCACTTT.

The CDR3 bases are TGTGCCAGCAGCCTCGGACTAGCGGGAGGCGGTGAGCAGTTCTTC. Its protein product is CASSLGLAGGGEQFF. V gene TRBV7-9 combines with J gene TRBJ2-1, with 14 bases matching TRBD2. V was clipped by 5 bases and J by 9 bases; unmatched bases: 6. CDR1 SEHNR and CDR2 FQNEAQ come from the germline V gene (reference sequence). The CDR3 is made up of 15 amino acids. Together with reference TRBV7-9 and TRBJ2-1, the CDR3 gives the full variable domain: DTGVSQNPRHKITKRGQNVTFRCDPISEHNRLYWYRQTLGQGPEFLTYFQNEAQLEKSRLLSDRFSAERPKGSFSTLEIQRTEQGDSAMYLCASSLGLAGGGEQFFGPGTRLTVL.

This rearrangement joins TRBV9 to TRBJ2-1; D not certain. The CDR3 has 15 residues. Between the trimmed V and J ends, which lost 3 bases and 10 bases, there was a span of 20 bases. CDR1 and CDR2 (germline): SGDLS, YYNGEE. CDR3 amino acids: CASSAFGDGEEEQFF. In DNA, the CDR3 is TGTGCCAGCAGCGCCTTCGGCGACGGAGAAGAAGAGCAGTTCTTC.

The chain carries TRBV13 and TRBJ1-1; D gene ambiguous. The CDR3 sequence is 13 residues long. Germline V gives CDR1 PRHDT, CDR2 FYEKMQ (reference sequence). The V gene lost 2 bases and the J gene lost 1 base, with 5 bases spanning the gap. The CDR3 spells CASSLTQNTEAFF. The DNA of the CDR3 is TGTGCCAGCAGCTTAACACAGAACACTGAAGCTTTCTTT.

The chain recombines TRBV6-5 with TRBJ1-5; D unclear. This CDR3 comprises 12 residues. The germline V and J ends were trimmed by 8 bases and 0 bases, with 5 bases remaining between them. The V gene's germline CDR1 is MNHEY and CDR2 SVGAGI. This CDR3 is CASEASNQPQHF. CDR3 DNA sequence: TGTGCCAGCGAAGCTAGCAATCAGCCCCAGCATTTT.

The chain carries TRBV7-3 and TRBJ2-2, with D uncertain. Germline-derived CDR1 and CDR2 are SGHTA and FQGTGA. V was pared by 4 bases and J by 1 base, with 7 bases between. The CDR3 length is 14 residues. The CDR3 DNA reads TGTGCCAGCAGCTCCACCGGGAACACCGGGGAGCTGTTTTTT. Protein: CASSSTGNTGELFF.

This chain connects TRBV6-5 to TRBJ1-2, with D hard to call. Between the trimmed V and J ends, which lost 3 bases and 4 bases, there was a span of 6 bases. The CDR3 loop spans 12 amino acids. Germline V lookup: CDR1 MNHEY, CDR2 SVGAGI. CDR3 amino acids: CASSYRGYGYTF. The CDR3 region has the DNA TGTGCCAGCAGTTATCGGGGCTATGGCTACACCTTC.

DNA for the CDR3: TGTGCCAGCAGCTTAGGTTCGAGGGGGCTGGAGACCCAGTACTTC. Translated: CASSLGSRGLETQYF. The rearrangement joins TRBV7-9 to TRBJ2-5; 7 nucleotides align to TRBD1. V was clipped by 1 base and J by 5 bases; unmatched bases: 7. The length of the CDR3 is 15 residues. The germline CDR1 and CDR2 sequences are SEHNR and FQNEAQ (reference sequence).

The chain links TRBV5-4 to TRBJ2-1; 11 positions agree with TRBD2. The CDR3 consists of 17 residues. The germline gives CDR1 SGHNT, CDR2 YYREEE (reference sequence). With V trimmed by 4 bases and J by 4 bases, 10 bases remained unmatched. The CDR3 region is CASSPAIAGGTYNEQFF. The CDR3 DNA is TGTGCCAGCAGCCCTGCAATAGCGGGAGGGACATACAATGAGCAGTTCTTC.

This clone was detected once. The gene calls are TRBV19 and TRBJ2-7; TRBD2 might be the D (5 bases). This CDR3 comprises 16 residues. Trimming removed 5 bases from V and 6 bases from J, with 23 bases in between. Germline values: CDR1 LNHDA, CDR2 SQIVND (reference sequence). The CDR3 loop reads CASSFSGRAFFFEQYF. The CDR3 DNA is TGTGCCAGTAGTTTTTCTGGGCGGGCCTTCTTCTTCGAGCAGTACTTC.

CDR3 sequence (DNA): TGTGCCAGCAGTGAATACGGGCAGGATGGAGGCACCATATATTTT. This gives the protein CASSEYGQDGGTIYF. The V gene is TRBV2, the J gene TRBJ1-3; D is unresolved. Looked up from germline, CDR1 is SNHLY and CDR2 is FYNNEI. The germline V and J ends were trimmed by 2 bases and 9 bases, with 17 bases remaining between them. CDR3 length: 15 residues.

The rearrangement links TRBV10-1 to TRBJ2-1; 10 bases match TRBD2. This CDR3 contains 16 residues. J gave up 7 bases and V 7 bases, and 13 bases lay outside the gene matches. In germline, CDR1 is WNHNN, CDR2 SYGVQD (reference sequence). CDR3 nucleotides: TGCGCCAGCACACCCCAGCGGGAGGGGGTTACAAATGAGCAGTTCTTC. This encodes CASTPQREGVTNEQFF.

This sequence joins TRBV29-1 and TRBJ2-2, with 10 bases matching TRBD2. This CDR3 contains 14 residues. J lost 6 bases, V lost 3 bases, and 4 bases had no gene match. Germline values: CDR1 SQVTM, CDR2 ANQGSEA. The CDR3 DNA follows: TGCAGCGTTGAGGGGAGCGGGAGGGCCGGGGAGCTGTTTTTT. It is translated as CSVEGSGRAGELFF.

This sequence joins TRBV6-5 and TRBJ2-7, with 8 bases that match TRBD1. V shed 6 bases, J shed 4 bases, and the junction held 11 bases outside the gene matches. From germline, CDR1 is MNHEY and CDR2 SVGAGI. This CDR3 comprises 15 residues. The CDR3 sequence is CASSQGAQGVYEQYF. DNA of the CDR3: TGTGCCAGCAGCCAGGGGGCCCAGGGCGTGTACGAGCAGTACTTC.

This sequence joins TRBV9 and TRBJ2-7, with 12 bases identical to TRBD2. Germline V gene lookup returns CDR1 SGDLS and CDR2 YYNGEE. Trimming removed 3 bases from V and 2 bases from J; junction bases left unmatched: 0. The CDR3 loop spans 14 amino acids. The CDR3 DNA follows: TGTGCCAGCAGCGCTAGCGGGAGGGCCTACGAGCAGTACTTC. It is translated as CASSASGRAYEQYF.

The rearrangement uses TRBV23-1 and TRBJ1-6; a weak D match, TRBD1 (5 bases). TRBV23-1 is classed as an ORF, of uncertain function. The CDR3 spans 15 residues. Between the trimmed V and J ends, which lost 2 bases and 14 bases, there was a span of 19 bases. CDR3 residues: CASSQHRQGPHALHF. The CDR3 DNA follows: TGCGCCAGCAGTCAACATCGGCAGGGCCCTCACGCCCTCCACTTT.

The rearrangement joins TRBV10-3 to TRBJ1-4; 7 positions match TRBD1. From germline, CDR1 is ENHRY and CDR2 SYGVKD. This CDR3 region has 13 residues. Trimming took 9 bases from V and 3 from J; bases not matched to a gene: 4. The CDR3 region is CAINRGPNEKLFF. The CDR3 DNA follows: TGTGCCATTAACAGGGGACCTAATGAAAAACTGTTTTTT.